A single sample gave rise to the 32 T cell receptor beta chains below, sequenced in a study of T cell changes during pregnancy in multiple sclerosis. Sequencing was performed with immunoSEQ multiplex PCR; in TCRdb, only in-frame clones are kept and a portion is missing. The sample carries around 37,000 clones, around 92% recorded once. Here the sequenced sample was CD8+ T cells from peripheral blood mononuclear cells, taken before pregnancy. The source of these receptors is a female donor with multiple sclerosis, enrolled in a pregnancy study.

This chain joins TRBV2 and TRBJ1-5, with 8 positions matching TRBD1. Looked up from germline, CDR1 is SNHLY and CDR2 is FYNNEI. V lost 4 bases to trimming and J lost 4 bases; unmatched junction nucleotides: 6. CDR3 length: 15 amino acids. CDR3 nucleotides: TGTGCCAGCAGTGCGTTCACAGGGGGAAATCAGCCCCAGCATTTT. This encodes CASSAFTGGNQPQHF.

V gene TRBV9 combines with J gene TRBJ2-7; 7 positions agree with TRBD2. Germline values: CDR1 SGDLS, CDR2 YYNGEE. The CDR3 is 16 amino acids. The V and J ends lost 0 bases and 7 bases, in that order; junction bases with no gene match: 13. The DNA of the CDR3 is TGTGCCAGCAGCGTAGGTGCTGGGGGGGGGACGGGGGAGCAGTACTTC. As protein: CASSVGAGGGTGEQYF.

J is TRBJ2-7 and V is TRBV5-6; 9 positions match TRBD1. V was clipped by 4 bases and J by 3 bases; unmatched bases: 5. Germline V lookup: CDR1 SGHDT, CDR2 YYEEEE. The CDR3 has 14 amino acids. The CDR3 nucleotides are TGTGCCAGCAGCCCCCGGGACAGGGTCTACGAGCAGTACTTC. Translating it yields CASSPRDRVYEQYF.

The sample holds one count of this clone. The CDR3 loop reads CSVEVPGQAAYEQYF. Here the CDR3 DNA reads TGCAGCGTTGAAGTCCCGGGACAGGCCGCCTACGAGCAGTACTTC. V is TRBV29-1 and J is TRBJ2-7, with 8 bases fitting TRBD1. Germline V lookup: CDR1 SQVTM, CDR2 ANQGSEA. The CDR3 has 15 amino acids. V was clipped by 1 base and J by 2 bases; unmatched bases: 7.

This chain links TRBV6-6 with TRBJ1-6, with D hard to call. Looked up from germline, CDR1 is MNHNY and CDR2 is SVGAGI (reference sequence). The ends were cut back, 0 bases at V and 7 bases at J, with 13 bases in the middle. The CDR3 has 16 residues. In DNA form, the CDR3 reads TGTGCCAGCAGTTACTCGACGGGAGACGGGAATTCACCCCTCCACTTT. This codes for CASSYSTGDGNSPLHF.

The V gene is TRBV7-3, the J gene TRBJ1-2, with D hard to call. Germline V lookup: CDR1 SGHTA, CDR2 FQGTGA. This CDR3 has 14 amino acids. V shed 5 bases and J shed 2 bases, with 12 bases lying between them. In DNA form, the CDR3 reads TGTGCCAGCAGCCCCCGGGCGGGGAACTATGGCTACACCTTC. It is translated as CASSPRAGNYGYTF.

CDR3 amino acids: CASGGLAYEQYF. The CDR3 bases are TGTGCCAGCGGGGGACTAGCCTACGAGCAGTACTTC. The V call is TRBV2, the J call TRBJ2-7, with TRBD2 matching 8 bases. The length of the CDR3 is 12 residues. Unmatched junction bases numbered 2, after V lost 8 bases and J lost 2 bases. Germline V gene lookup returns CDR1 SNHLY and CDR2 FYNNEI.

The CDR3 region has the DNA TGTGCCAGCAGCGCTAGCGGAGGCGATGCCTACGAGCAGTACTTC. Translated: CASSASGGDAYEQYF. The chain couples TRBV9 to TRBJ2-7; TRBD2 matches 7 bases. The germline V gene encodes CDR1 SGDLS and CDR2 YYNGEE. This CDR3 comprises 15 residues. After removal of 3 bases from V and 2 bases from J, the junction contained 8 bases not matched to a gene.

This chain connects TRBV5-1 to TRBJ1-2; no clear D. Germline V gene sequence: CDR1 SGHRS, CDR2 YFSETQ. V was clipped by 0 bases and J by 6 bases, with 9 bases between them. The CDR3 is 13 amino acids. The CDR3 region has the DNA TGCGCCAGCAGCTTGGCCGAAACTCATGGCTACACCTTC. Protein: CASSLAETHGYTF.

The chain uses TRBV6-4 and TRBJ2-3; 7 bases align to TRBD1. This CDR3 region has 13 residues. Germline values: CDR1 MRHNA, CDR2 SNTAGT. V shed 8 bases and J 2 bases; nucleotides not matched to a gene: 4. The CDR3 DNA follows: TGTGCCAGCTCGACAGGGTCCACAGATACGCAGTATTTT. Amino acids: CASSTGSTDTQYF.

The chain is built from TRBV5-6 and TRBJ1-2; D remains ambiguous. This CDR3 has 14 amino acids. The V and J ends lost 0 bases and 5 bases respectively, with 11 bases between them. Germline CDR1 reads SGHDT; CDR2 reads YYEEEE. The DNA of the CDR3 is TGTGCCAGCAGCTTGGTAACAGTAGCGTATGGCTACACCTTC. Residues: CASSLVTVAYGYTF.

V is TRBV7-9 and J is TRBJ1-1, with D possibly being TRBD1 (5 bases). Germline loops: CDR1 SEHNR, CDR2 FQNEAQ (reference sequence). With 5 bases removed from V and 4 bases from J, the gap between germline ends came to 23 bases. The CDR3 sequence is 17 residues long. Here the CDR3 DNA reads TGTGCCAGCAGCCCACCACCCGTATCCAGGGAGGGCACTGAAGCTTTCTTT. Translating gives CASSPPPVSREGTEAFF.

This clone was counted once. The CDR3, as DNA: TGCAGCGTTGAAGAAGCGCCAGGGGACCGTCCCTCTGGGGCCAACGTCCTGACTTTC. This translates into CSVEEAPGDRPSGANVLTF. The chain combines TRBV29-1 with TRBJ2-6, with D possibly being TRBD1 (6 bases). Between the trimmed V and J ends, which lost 0 bases and 0 bases, there was a span of 18 bases. Germline CDR1 reads SQVTM; CDR2 reads ANQGSEA. The CDR3 spans 19 residues.

The chain combines TRBV18 with TRBJ2-3; 7 nucleotides line up with TRBD2. CDR3 length: 16 amino acids. Unmatched junction bases numbered 8, after V lost 0 bases and J lost 5 bases. Germline V gene sequence: CDR1 KGHSH, CDR2 LQKENI. CDR3 residues: CASSPPGGLGIDTQYF. CDR3 nucleotide sequence: TGTGCCAGCTCACCACCGGGCGGACTAGGGATAGATACGCAGTATTTT.

This chain links TRBV10-2 with TRBJ1-2; D may be TRBD1 (5 bases). CDR1 and CDR2 from the germline V gene are WSHSY and SAAADI. The V and J ends lost 0 bases and 4 bases respectively, with 9 bases between them. There are 14 residues in the CDR3. CDR3 region: CASSESGTGYGYTF. CDR3 sequence (DNA): TGCGCCAGCAGTGAGTCTGGTACAGGCTATGGCTACACCTTC.

V usage is TRBV27 and J usage is TRBJ1-1, with D possibly matching TRBD1 (6 bases). Trimming took 2 bases from V and 10 from J, leaving 17 bases between them. Germline CDR1 is MNHEY and CDR2 is SMNVEV (reference sequence). The CDR3 is 14 amino acids. CDR3 nucleotide sequence: TGTGCCAGCAGTTTAACTATGGACAGAGGTGTAGCTTTCTTT. The encoded protein is CASSLTMDRGVAFF.

The chain is built from TRBV7-8 and TRBJ2-1; tentatively, D is TRBD1 (6 bases). The V end lost 3 bases, the J end lost 10 bases, and 13 bases lay between the germline ends. Germline V gene data show CDR1 as SGHVS and CDR2 as FQNEAQ. The CDR3 length is 13 residues. In DNA, the CDR3 is TGTGCCAGCAGCTTCGCAGGGGCGAGGGAGCAGTTCTTC. Translation: CASSFAGAREQFF.

The chain combines TRBV15 with TRBJ1-1, with D perhaps TRBD1 (5 bases). The CDR3 loop spans 14 amino acids. The V gene lost 0 bases and the J gene lost 3 bases, with 8 bases spanning the gap. CDR1 is LNHNV and CDR2 is YYDKDF in the germline V gene (reference sequence). CDR3 in DNA: TGTGCCACCAGCAGAGATCAGGGCTACACTGAAGCTTTCTTT. Amino acids: CATSRDQGYTEAFF.

The V gene is TRBV2, the J gene TRBJ2-1; the match to TRBD2 covers 14 bases. V trimming: 10 bases; J trimming: 5 bases; junction bases outside the gene matches: 7. Germline CDR1 SNHLY, CDR2 FYNNEI. This CDR3 has 15 residues. For the CDR3, the DNA is TGTGCCATCCTGACTAGCGGGGGGGAAAACAATGAGCAGTTCTTC. Translation: CAILTSGGENNEQFF.

The chain employs TRBV27 and TRBJ1-1; possible D gene TRBD1, 5 bases. Germline V gene sequence: CDR1 MNHEY, CDR2 SMNVEV (reference sequence). V lost 6 bases and J lost 0, with 8 bases in between. The CDR3 is made up of 13 amino acids. The CDR3 DNA is TGTGCCAGCAGCACAGGCATGAACACTGAAGCTTTCTTT. The encoded protein is CASSTGMNTEAFF.

The J gene is TRBJ1-1, the V gene TRBV27; D not certain. The germline V gene encodes CDR1 MNHEY and CDR2 SMNVEV (reference sequence). The CDR3 length is 13 residues. V shed 3 bases and J shed 1 base, with 6 bases lying between them. Written as DNA, the CDR3 is TGTGCCAGCAGTTTCGCGCAGAACACTGAAGCTTTCTTT. Amino acid sequence: CASSFAQNTEAFF.

The chain has TRBV4-1 and TRBJ2-5, with TRBD1 identical over 9 bases. This CDR3 contains 17 residues. J gave up 3 bases and V 0 bases, and 8 bases lay outside the gene matches. The germline gives CDR1 MGHRA, CDR2 YSYEKL. CDR3 residues: CASSQDNLGQGEETQYF. In nucleotides, the CDR3 is TGCGCCAGCAGCCAAGATAACTTGGGACAGGGAGAAGAGACCCAGTACTTC.

The chain links TRBV5-8 to TRBJ1-3; 7 bases line up with TRBD1. CDR3 size: 12 residues. Trimming at V came to 7 bases and at J to 4 bases, leaving 2 bases not matched to a gene. From germline, CDR1 is SGHTS and CDR2 YDEGEE. CDR3 region: CASSDRGNTIYF. The CDR3 DNA is TGTGCCAGCTCGGACAGGGGAAACACCATATATTTT.

This clone has a single count. The chain combines TRBV5-1 with TRBJ2-1, with 8 bases aligning to TRBD2. The CDR3 totals 19 residues. The trim removed 3 bases at V and 2 bases at J, leaving 16 bases unmatched. CDR1 is SGHRS and CDR2 is YFSETQ in the germline V gene. CDR3 DNA: TGCGCCAGCAGCTCCAGGGAAAATCCAGCGGGGGAAACCTACAATGAGCAGTTCTTC. Translated, it gives CASSSRENPAGETYNEQFF.

The chain combines TRBV29-1 with TRBJ1-2; D perhaps matches TRBD1 (6 bases). Germline lookup yields CDR1 SQVTM and CDR2 ANQGSEA. V gave up 6 bases and J gave up 8 bases, with 13 bases separating them. The CDR3 sequence is 11 residues long. The CDR3 here is CSVPGAGGYTF. CDR3 DNA: TGCAGCGTCCCAGGGGCAGGAGGCTACACCTTC.

The chain combines TRBV4-1 with TRBJ1-1, with D possibly TRBD1 on 6 matching bases. The CDR3 consists of 16 residues. V was trimmed by 0 bases and J by 5 bases, leaving 16 bases between them. Germline values: CDR1 MGHRA, CDR2 YSYEKL. DNA of the CDR3: TGCGCCAGCAGCCAAGAGGGGGCTGGTACTGGGACTGAAGCTTTCTTT. Amino acids: CASSQEGAGTGTEAFF.

The J gene is TRBJ1-2, the V gene TRBV7-8, with a weak D call TRBD1 (5 bases). This CDR3 contains 12 residues. V dropped 8 bases and J dropped 0 bases, with 7 bases sitting between them. The germline V gene has CDR1 SGHVS and CDR2 FQNEAQ. The CDR3 spells CASGAANYGYTF. CDR3 sequence (DNA): TGTGCCAGCGGGGCCGCTAACTATGGCTACACCTTC. Supplemented by reference TRBV7-8 and TRBJ1-2, the full variable domain reads GAGVSQSPRYKVAKRGQDVALRCDPISGHVSLFWYQQALGQGPEFLTYFQNEAQLDKSGLPSDRFFAERPEGSVSTLKIQRTQQEDSAVYLCASGAANYGYTFGSGTRLTVV.

This clone was counted a single time. The rearrangement uses TRBV30 and TRBJ1-1; 8 nucleotides match TRBD1. This CDR3 contains 14 residues. CDR1 GTSNPN and CDR2 SVGIG come from the germline V gene (reference sequence). The ends lost 3 bases at V and 1 base at J; junction bases unmatched: 4. CDR3 in amino acids: CAWSGQGRNTEAFF. As DNA, the CDR3 is TGTGCCTGGAGCGGACAGGGTCGGAACACTGAAGCTTTCTTT.

CDR3 region: CASSPTKTGGYGYTF. The CDR3 DNA reads TGTGCCAGCAGCCCGACTAAGACAGGAGGCTATGGCTACACCTTC. The chain links TRBV4-2 to TRBJ1-2, with D perhaps TRBD1 (6 bases). The CDR3 is made up of 15 amino acids. Germline V gene sequence: CDR1 LGHNA, CDR2 YNFKEQ. Trimming shortened V by 4 bases and J by 4 bases, and 16 bases separated the two germline ends.

The chain links TRBV11-2 to TRBJ2-1; 8 positions match TRBD1. Looked up from germline, CDR1 is SGHAT and CDR2 is FQNNGV. The V segment lost 0 bases and the J segment 5 bases; nucleotides outside the gene matches: 6. The CDR3 spans 16 residues. The CDR3 DNA sequence: TGTGCCAGCAGCTTAGAATCAGGGGGCAGCAACAATGAGCAGTTCTTC. Its translation is CASSLESGGSNNEQFF.

The chain links TRBV29-1 to TRBJ1-1; no definite D call. The CDR3 runs 12 residues. Germline V gene lookup returns CDR1 SQVTM and CDR2 ANQGSEA. The V end was cut by 6 bases, the J end by 6 bases, with 14 bases between. CDR3 sequence (DNA): TGCAGCGTCGCGGGCCGAGCGGCTGAAGCTTTCTTT. It is translated as CSVAGRAAEAFF.

The CDR3 region is CASSTGLLYEQYF. The CDR3 DNA is TGTGCCAGCAGTACGGGACTTCTCTACGAGCAGTACTTC. The chain uses TRBV27 and TRBJ2-7, with a possible D match to TRBD2 (6 bases). The CDR3 contains 13 residues. CDR1 and CDR2 from the germline V gene are MNHEY and SMNVEV (reference sequence). The V end was cut by 5 bases, the J end by 3 bases, with 11 bases between.